The clone carrying this T cell receptor (beta chain) was detected only a few times. Antigen specificity is unknown. The sample comes from a study of cytomegalovirus exposure and HLA in healthy donors. Study-wide results and caveats: Most TCR sequences were rare, but some public TCRs occurred in many donors.

V dropped 6 bases and J dropped 7; count of bases not matched to a gene: 7. Germline-derived CDR1 and CDR2 are SGHTA and FQGNSA. This CDR3 is 14 amino acids long. A multiplex PCR was run with 60 Vbeta primers and 13 Jbeta primers. Libraries were prepared by immunoSEQ multiplex PCR; TCRdb keeps only in-frame clonotypes and omits some of them. The sample consists of 150,000 to 200,000 clones, 75% to 90% of them appearing once. The receptor's source is a male donor in good health and CMV-seronegative. The sequencing sample was made of PBMCs. This rearrangement joins TRBV7-2 to TRBJ2-1; TRBD2 aligns across 9 bases. The CDR3 loop reads CASRRGGDKNEQFF. CDR3 in DNA: TGTGCCAGCAGGCGCGGGGGGGATAAGAATGAGCAGTTCTTC.